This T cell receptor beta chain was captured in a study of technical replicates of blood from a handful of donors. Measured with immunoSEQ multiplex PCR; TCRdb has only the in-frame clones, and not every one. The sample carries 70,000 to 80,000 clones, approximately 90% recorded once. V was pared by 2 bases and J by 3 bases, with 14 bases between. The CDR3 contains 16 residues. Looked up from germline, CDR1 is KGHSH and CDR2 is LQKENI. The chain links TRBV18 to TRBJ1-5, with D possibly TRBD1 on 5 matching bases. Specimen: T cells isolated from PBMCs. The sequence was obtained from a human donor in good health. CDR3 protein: CASSPSGRVDNQPQHF. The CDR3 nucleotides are TGTGCCAGCTCACCATCGGGCAGGGTGGACAATCAGCCCCAGCATTTT.